The present TCR beta chain was sequenced within a study of blood T cell repertoires in COVID-19 (TCRdb year 2020). Notes on the research overall: The collaborator samples originated in the United States, Italy and Spain and spanned the acute and convalescent phases of COVID-19. Deeply sampled blood TCRbeta repertoires from subjects exposed to, actively infected with, or recovered from COVID-19 were included in the dataset. The prospective study material was composed of cDNA or gDNA derived from T cells, B-cell-depleted T cells, or PBMCs. A freely available public database, intended as a resource for researchers studying the immune response to SARS-CoV-2, is where the repertoires were released. Where available, HLA class I and class II types were taken from metadata supplied by the sample provider and were not determined by assay-based typing. The samples were drawn from the first 160 participants of the ongoing ImmuneRACE study and from over a thousand subjects provided by 6 global collaborators. Nearly every sample came with metadata listing a de-identified subject ID, COVID-19 status, age in years and sex. Study-level results and caveats: The amount of clinical and demographic metadata varied by source and participant and was provided uncurated.

One collaborating source in Seattle enrolled patients while the patients were actively infected and followed the patients over time throughout the course of disease. Whole blood was collected in K2EDTA tubes by collaborating institutions according to the institutions' own protocols. For TCRbeta analysis, collaborators shipped samples as frozen whole blood, isolated PBMCs, or DNA extracted from either of those sample types. The immunoSEQ Assay, a bias-controlled multiplex PCR, was used to amplify TCRbeta CDR3 regions from genomic DNA. Per the authors' processing: The number of nucleated cells in each sample was estimated by amplification of reference gene primers within the assay. To quantify the absolute abundance of each unique TCRbeta CDR3 rearrangement, sequence reads were collapsed and filtered. Productive Simpson clonality was computed per sample as the square root of Simpson's diversity index over productive rearrangements. TCRdb stores this immuneACCESS table with in-frame sequences only. Part of the clones is absent; in the studies checked, under half of the shortfall reflects unresolved V genes, and no reason is known for the rest. The D gene and trimming were derived from the DNA, and the V and J assignments and clone size from that table. This sample lists 140,000 to 150,000 clones; around 83% were detected once. Jointly, the top ten make up under 10% of the sample.

According to the germline V gene (reference sequence), CDR1 reads PRHDT and CDR2 reads FYEKMQ. V is trimmed back by 4 bases and J by 1 base, and the junction contains 5 bases that no gene match accounts for. Counted from cysteine to phenylalanine, this CDR3 has 17 amino acids. The read is trimmed to its CDR3 DNA, 51 bases read in frame from base 1. About this clone itself: The clone's antigen remains unknown. One base away there is no much larger clone; base qualities are not given.

Sequenced material: peripheral blood. The clonotype originates from a man in his thirties or forties with COVID-19, enrolled during active disease. This sequence uses TRBV13 and TRBJ2-6, with 9 bases matching TRBD2. The nucleotide sequence is TGTGCCAGCAGCTCGGGACTAGCTAGTTCTGGGGCCAACGTCCTGACTTTC. It is translated as CASSSGLASSGANVLTF.